The subject of this entry is one TCR beta chain. The assay was immunoSEQ multiplex PCR, and TCRdb's table has in-frame clones only and misses some. Among about 130,000 clones listed, roughly 89% were seen once. The sample belongs to a study of cytomegalovirus exposure and HLA in healthy donors. The ends lost 1 base at V and 2 bases at J; junction bases unmatched: 2. CDR1 SGHTA and CDR2 FQGTGA come from the germline V gene. This CDR3 spans 16 amino acids. This rearrangement joins TRBV7-3 to TRBJ2-2; TRBD1 aligns across 9 bases. The sample was PBMCs. The sequence came from a woman aged 18-29 years in good health and CMV-seronegative. In DNA, the CDR3 is TGTGCCAGCAGCTTAATGGGACAGGGAAACACCGGGGAGCTGTTTTTT. Its protein is CASSLMGQGNTGELFF.